The next 3 T cell receptor beta chains were all read from a single sample in a study of Graves' ophthalmopathy and Graves' hyperthyroidism. The authors amplified TCR beta CDR3 regions from RNA transcripts. In the first round, RT-PCR was carried out with HTBI primers, and a multiplex PCR formed the second round. TCRdb independently ran MiXCR on the multiplex PCR reads; one entry per CDR3 protein. The sample carries over a million distinct CDR3 sequences, less than 45% recorded once. The sequenced sample was peripheral blood or thyroid tissue (not recorded which). The receptors derive from an adult man with Graves' hyperthyroidism.

This clonotype was seen a few times. The V call is TRBV7-8, the J call TRBJ2-7; TRBD2 matches at 15 bases. Germline V CDR1 and CDR2: SGHVS, FQNEAQ. This CDR3 has 15 amino acids. Trimming cost V 4 bases and J 9 bases; bases outside gene matches: 7. The CDR3 sequence is CASSYRGLAGGRQYF. DNA for the CDR3: TGTGCCAGCAGCTACAGAGGACTAGCGGGAGGGCGGCAGTACTTC.

This clonotype has more than one count but fewer than ten. This chain connects TRBV4-3 to TRBJ2-7, with D perhaps matching TRBD2 (6 bases). CDR1 and CDR2 from the germline V gene are LGHNA and YSLEER. V lost 2 bases, J lost 7 bases, and 36 bases lay in between. The CDR3 is 21 residues long. CDR3 amino acids: CASSQQFTGLAYITLSYEQYF. The CDR3 DNA reads TGCGCCAGCAGCCAACAATTCACGGGGCTAGCGTATATCACCCTGTCGTATGAGCAGTACTTC.

Comments on this clonotype: At one end the junction does not follow the germline gene, possibly because of a read error. DNA for the CDR3: TGTGCCAGCAGGGGGGACGCCTTC. It specifies CASRGDAF. This rearrangement joins TRBV2 to TRBJ1-2; D may be TRBD1 (5 bases). This CDR3 is built from 8 residues. Germline CDR1 is SNHLY and CDR2 is FYNNEI.